The clone carrying this T cell receptor beta chain has only a few counts. Amplifying from RNA transcripts, the study obtained TCR beta CDR3 regions. Second-round multiplex PCR followed a first-round RT-PCR using HTBI primers. TCRdb ran MiXCR on the multiplex PCR reads and lists one entry per CDR3 protein. The table records over 450,000 distinct CDR3 sequences, around an eighth of them present only once. This specimen belongs to a study of Graves' ophthalmopathy and Graves' hyperthyroidism. The germline V gene encodes CDR1 SGHKS and CDR2 YYEKEE (reference sequence). The V end lost 0 bases, the J end lost 4 bases, and 10 bases lay between the germline ends. This CDR3 has 14 residues.

The V call is TRBV5-5, the J call TRBJ1-1; D is ambiguous. Sequencing used blood. This receptor was identified in a woman in her twenties or thirties with Graves' ophthalmopathy. In DNA, the CDR3 is TGTGCCAGCAGCTTGGAGGTCCGGGCCACTGAAGCTTTCTTT. As protein: CASSLEVRATEAFF.